These T cell receptor beta chains were read from a single sample in a study of blood T cell repertoires in COVID-19. The method was immunoSEQ multiplex PCR; TCRdb's version includes in-frame clones alone and lacks a portion of them. The profile shows 300,000 or so clones, over 80% of them singletons. Sequencing was done on a sample of peripheral blood. These receptors were taken from a woman aged 35 to 49 with acute or convalescent COVID-19. CDR3s include the opening cysteine and the closing phenylalanine or tryptophan. The order of the fields is D gene, clone size, J gene, V gene, CDR3 protein, CDR3 DNA. D genes are given only for firm matches. Some rows have no size entry. The others give once, few or many, or a class for an expanded clone.

>-|few|TRBJ1-1|TRBV2
CASSESRGRNTEAFF
TGTGCCAGCAGTGAATCCAGGGGCAGGAACACTGAAGCTTTCTTT
>TRBD1|-|TRBJ2-2|TRBV27
CASSPNRGRNTGELFF
TGTGCCAGCAGTCCTAACAGGGGACGTAACACCGGGGAGCTGTTTTTT
>-|-|TRBJ1-3|TRBV19
CASSTGTSRNTIYF
TGTGCCAGTAGTACCGGGACTAGTCGAAACACCATATATTTT
>TRBD2|-|TRBJ2-3|TRBV19
CASSRNRGRVTDTQYF
TGTGCCAGTAGTAGAAATCGGGGGAGGGTCACAGATACGCAGTATTTT
>-|-|TRBJ1-6|TRBV7-2
CASSPSHQNNSPLHF
TGTGCCAGCAGCCCCTCACATCAAAATAATTCACCCCTCCACTTT
>-|-|TRBJ1-2|TRBV9
CASSPDTNYGYTF
TGTGCCAGCAGCCCCGACACAAACTATGGCTACACCTTC
>-|-|TRBJ2-3|TRBV12-3/TRBV12-4
CASTTMAVDTQYF
TGTGCCAGCACCACTATGGCGGTAGATACGCAGTATTTT
>-|-|TRBJ2-5|TRBV27
CASSPYRAQETQYF
TGTGCCAGCAGTCCCTACAGGGCCCAAGAGACCCAGTACTTC
>TRBD1|-|TRBJ1-5|TRBV7-2
CASSPGQGAGQPQHF
TGTGCCAGCAGCCCCGGACAGGGGGCAGGTCAGCCCCAGCATTTT
>TRBD1|once|TRBJ1-4|TRBV30
CAWSDGQGDEKLFF
TGTGCCTGGAGTGACGGGCAGGGGGATGAAAAACTGTTTTTT
>-|-|TRBJ1-5|TRBV19
CASSIPTVSNQPQHF
TGTGCCAGTAGTATCCCCACAGTGAGCAATCAGCCCCAGCATTTT
>-|-|TRBJ2-3|TRBV9
CASSATTGHTDTQYF
TGTGCCAGCAGCGCCACAACAGGGCATACAGATACGCAGTATTTT
>TRBD1|-|TRBJ2-3|TRBV4-1
CASSQERQGLRDTQYF
TGCGCCAGCAGCCAAGAGAGACAGGGCCTACGGGATACGCAGTATTTT
>TRBD1|once|TRBJ1-1|TRBV5-1
CASSLEWTGTMNTEAFF
TGCGCCAGCAGCTTGGAGTGGACAGGGACTATGAACACTGAAGCTTTCTTT
>-|-|TRBJ1-1|TRBV7-3
CATQVGRTEAFF
TGTGCCACCCAGGTAGGGAGAACTGAAGCTTTCTTT
>TRBD1|-|TRBJ1-2|TRBV25-1
CASSEGQLGYTF
TGTGCCAGCAGTGAGGGACAGTTAGGCTACACCTTC
>-|-|TRBJ1-2|TRBV5-6
CASSSDRSPFPRYGYTF
TGTGCCAGCAGTTCCGACAGGAGCCCCTTTCCTAGGTATGGCTACACCTTC
>-|-|TRBJ1-2|TRBV21-1
CASSKGDPGTGVWNYGYTF
TGTGCCAGCAGCAAAGGAGACCCCGGGACAGGGGTTTGGAACTATGGCTACACCTTC